This T cell receptor (beta chain) stems from a study of tumor and adjacent non-tumor tissue in lung cancer. Study-level information: There were 11 to 13 adenocarcinoma, a couple of squamous cell carcinoma and 1 small cell lung cancer cases.

This sample's RNA came from whole unsorted tissue. More than 3 cm separated this lung sample from the edge of the tumor. CDR1 is DFQATT and CDR2 is SNEGSKA in the germline V gene (reference sequence). The length of the CDR3 is 15 residues. A modified ARM-PCR protocol with three rounds of nested PCR amplified TCRbeta. TCRdb fed the multiplex PCR reads into MiXCR, producing one record per CDR3 protein. The table lists roughly 75,000 distinct CDR3 sequences, 65% to 75% of them singletons, with roughly 25% in the top ten. The TCR was taken from a woman between 45 and 65 years old with non-small cell lung cancer. The sample was distant non-tumor lung tissue. V usage is TRBV20-1 and J usage is TRBJ2-2, with 7 positions matching TRBD2. This CDR3 reads CNTRMRSGGSEELFF. In nucleotides, the CDR3 is TGCAATACTCGAATGCGATCGGGAGGCTCCGAGGAGCTGTTTTTT.